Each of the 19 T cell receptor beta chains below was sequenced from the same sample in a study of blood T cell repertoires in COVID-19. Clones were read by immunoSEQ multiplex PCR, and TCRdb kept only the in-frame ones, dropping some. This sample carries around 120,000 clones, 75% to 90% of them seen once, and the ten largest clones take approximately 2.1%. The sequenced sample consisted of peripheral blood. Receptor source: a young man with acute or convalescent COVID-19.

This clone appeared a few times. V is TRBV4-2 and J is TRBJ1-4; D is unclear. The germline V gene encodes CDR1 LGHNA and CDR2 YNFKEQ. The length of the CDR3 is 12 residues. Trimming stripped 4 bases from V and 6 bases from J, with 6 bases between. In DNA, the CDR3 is TGTGCCAGCAGCCTCAAATATGAAAAACTGTTTTTT. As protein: CASSLKYEKLFF.

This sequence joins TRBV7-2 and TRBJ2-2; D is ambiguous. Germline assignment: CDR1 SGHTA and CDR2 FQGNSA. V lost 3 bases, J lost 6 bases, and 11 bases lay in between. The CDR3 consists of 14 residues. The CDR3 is CASSFLRRAGELFF. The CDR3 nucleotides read TGTGCCAGCAGCTTTTTGCGACGGGCCGGGGAGCTGTTTTTT.

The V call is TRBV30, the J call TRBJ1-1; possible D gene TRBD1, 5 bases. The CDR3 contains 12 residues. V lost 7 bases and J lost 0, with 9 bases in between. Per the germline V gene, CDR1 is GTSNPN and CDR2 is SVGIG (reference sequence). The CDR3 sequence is CASDRLNTEAFF. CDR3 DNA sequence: TGTGCCTCAGACAGATTGAACACTGAAGCTTTCTTT.

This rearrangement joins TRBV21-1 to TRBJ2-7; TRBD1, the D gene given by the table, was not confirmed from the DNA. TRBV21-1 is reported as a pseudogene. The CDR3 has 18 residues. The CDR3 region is CASTRGQGAEKGHYEQYV. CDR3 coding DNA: TGTGCCAGCACCCGAGGACAGGGGGCGGAGAAAGGTCACTACGAGCAGTACGTC.

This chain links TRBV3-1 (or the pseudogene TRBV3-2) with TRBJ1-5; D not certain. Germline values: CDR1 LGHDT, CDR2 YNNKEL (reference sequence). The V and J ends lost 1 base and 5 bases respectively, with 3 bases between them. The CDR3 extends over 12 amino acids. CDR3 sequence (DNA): TGTGCCAGCAGCCAAGGGCATCAGCCCCAGCATTTT. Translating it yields CASSQGHQPQHF.

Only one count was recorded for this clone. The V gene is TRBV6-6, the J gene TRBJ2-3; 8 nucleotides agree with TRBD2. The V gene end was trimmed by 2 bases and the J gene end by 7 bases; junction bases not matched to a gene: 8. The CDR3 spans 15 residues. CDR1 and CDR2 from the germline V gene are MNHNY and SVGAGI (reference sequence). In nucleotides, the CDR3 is TGTGCCAGCAGTTACCTTCGGGGGGGGAGGAATACGCAGTATTTT. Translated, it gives CASSYLRGGRNTQYF.

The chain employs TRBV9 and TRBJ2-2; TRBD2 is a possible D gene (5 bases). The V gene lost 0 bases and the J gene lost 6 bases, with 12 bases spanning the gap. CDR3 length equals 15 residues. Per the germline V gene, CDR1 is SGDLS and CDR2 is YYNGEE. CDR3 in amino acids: CASSVAGSASGELFF. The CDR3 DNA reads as TGTGCCAGCAGCGTAGCGGGATCGGCCTCCGGGGAGCTGTTTTTT.

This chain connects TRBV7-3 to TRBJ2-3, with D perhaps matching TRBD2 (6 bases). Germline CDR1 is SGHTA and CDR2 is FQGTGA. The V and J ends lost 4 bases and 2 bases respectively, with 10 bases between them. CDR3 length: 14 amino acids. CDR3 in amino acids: CASSSASDTDTQYF. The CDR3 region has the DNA TGTGCCAGCAGCTCGGCTAGCGACACAGATACGCAGTATTTT.

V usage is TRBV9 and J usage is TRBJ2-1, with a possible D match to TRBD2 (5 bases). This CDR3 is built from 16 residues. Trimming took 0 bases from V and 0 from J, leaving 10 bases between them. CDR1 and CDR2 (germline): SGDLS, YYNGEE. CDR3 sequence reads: CASSVGHTSSYNEQFF. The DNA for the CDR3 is TGTGCCAGCAGCGTAGGCCATACTAGCTCCTACAATGAGCAGTTCTTC.

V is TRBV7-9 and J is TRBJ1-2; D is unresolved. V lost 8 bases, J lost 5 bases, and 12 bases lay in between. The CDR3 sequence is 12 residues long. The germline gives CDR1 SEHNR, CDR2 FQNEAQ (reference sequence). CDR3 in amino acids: CASGTRRYGYTF. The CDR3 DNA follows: TGTGCCAGCGGAACAAGGAGGTATGGCTACACCTTC.

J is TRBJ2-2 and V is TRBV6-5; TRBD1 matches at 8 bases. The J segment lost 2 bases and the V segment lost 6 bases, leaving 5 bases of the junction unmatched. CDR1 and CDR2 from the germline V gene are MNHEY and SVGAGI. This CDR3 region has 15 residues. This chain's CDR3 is CASSFGQGNTGELFF. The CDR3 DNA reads TGTGCCAGCAGCTTCGGACAGGGAAACACCGGGGAGCTGTTTTTT.

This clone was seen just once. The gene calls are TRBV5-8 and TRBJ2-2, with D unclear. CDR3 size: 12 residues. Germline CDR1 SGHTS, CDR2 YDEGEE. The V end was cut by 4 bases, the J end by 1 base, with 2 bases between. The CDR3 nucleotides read TGTGCCAGCAGCCGGAACACCGGGGAGCTGTTTTTT. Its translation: CASSRNTGELFF.

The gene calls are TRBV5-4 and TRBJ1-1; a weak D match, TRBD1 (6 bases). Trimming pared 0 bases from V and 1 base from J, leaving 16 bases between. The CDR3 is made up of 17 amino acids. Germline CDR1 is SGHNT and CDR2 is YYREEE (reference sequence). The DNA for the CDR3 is TGTGCCAGCAGCTTGGAGCAGGGGCGCAGGGAGAACACTGAAGCTTTCTTT. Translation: CASSLEQGRRENTEAFF.

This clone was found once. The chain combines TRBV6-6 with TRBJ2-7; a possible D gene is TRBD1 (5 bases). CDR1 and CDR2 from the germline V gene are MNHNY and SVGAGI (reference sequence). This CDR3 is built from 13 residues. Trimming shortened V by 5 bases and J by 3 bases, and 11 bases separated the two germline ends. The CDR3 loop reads CASSGQGLYEQYF. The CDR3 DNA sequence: TGTGCCAGCAGTGGTCAGGGCCTCTACGAGCAGTACTTC.

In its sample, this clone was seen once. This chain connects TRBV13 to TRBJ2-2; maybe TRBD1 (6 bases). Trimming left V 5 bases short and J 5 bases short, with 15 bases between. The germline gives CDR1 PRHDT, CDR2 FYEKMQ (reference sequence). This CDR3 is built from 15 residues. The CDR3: CASSPGVGGTGELFF. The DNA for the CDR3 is TGTGCCAGCAGCCCAGGGGTCGGTGGAACCGGGGAGCTGTTTTTT.

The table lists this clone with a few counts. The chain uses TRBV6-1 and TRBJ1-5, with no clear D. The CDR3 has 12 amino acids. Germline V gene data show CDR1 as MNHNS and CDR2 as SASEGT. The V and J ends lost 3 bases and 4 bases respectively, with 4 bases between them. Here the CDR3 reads CASSETNQPQHF. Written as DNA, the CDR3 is TGTGCCAGCAGTGAGACAAATCAGCCCCAGCATTTT.

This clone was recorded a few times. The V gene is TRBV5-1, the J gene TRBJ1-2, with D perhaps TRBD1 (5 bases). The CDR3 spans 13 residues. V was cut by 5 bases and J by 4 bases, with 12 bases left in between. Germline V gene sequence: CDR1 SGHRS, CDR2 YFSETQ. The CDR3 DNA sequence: TGCGCCAGCAGTCCCGGGGGGACCTATGGCTACACCTTC. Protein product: CASSPGGTYGYTF.

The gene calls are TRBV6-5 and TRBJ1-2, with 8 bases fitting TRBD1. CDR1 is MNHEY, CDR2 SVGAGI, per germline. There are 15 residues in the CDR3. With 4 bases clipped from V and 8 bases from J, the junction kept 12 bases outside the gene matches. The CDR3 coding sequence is TGTGCCAGCAGTTCCCTCTCACAGGGGACAGGCGGCTACACCTTC. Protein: CASSSLSQGTGGYTF.

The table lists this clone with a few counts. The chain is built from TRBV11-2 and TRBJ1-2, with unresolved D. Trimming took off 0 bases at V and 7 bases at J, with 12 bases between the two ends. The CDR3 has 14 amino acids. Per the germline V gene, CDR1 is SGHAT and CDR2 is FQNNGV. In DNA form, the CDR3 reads TGTGCCAGCAGCTTAGATCGGTCCGGAGGTGGCTACACCTTC. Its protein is CASSLDRSGGGYTF.